This TCR beta chain is drawn from a study of OX40 agonist ivuxolimab in advanced cancers. Overall study: Hepatocellular carcinoma, melanoma, renal cell or head and neck cancer occurred in dose-escalation patients.

The data were produced by immunoSEQ multiplex PCR, yet TCRdb's version contains in-frame clones alone and is incomplete. The sample consists of fewer than 95,000 clones, around nine tenths of them appearing once. V shed 3 bases and J shed 5 bases, with 20 bases lying between them. The CDR3 contains 16 residues. The V gene's germline CDR1 is MNHNS and CDR2 SASEGT. This TCR derives from an adult with an advanced solid tumor such as melanoma, head and neck, liver or kidney cancer. V gene TRBV6-1 combines with J gene TRBJ2-7; weak D call: TRBD1 (6 bases). The sample was CD4+ or CD8+ T cells sorted from blood, taken in a trial of the OX40 agonist ivuxolimab. The CDR3 loop reads CASSDYIRTEGHEQYF. The CDR3 nucleotides are TGTGCCAGCAGTGATTACATTAGGACAGAAGGACACGAGCAGTACTTC.